This T cell receptor beta chain was sequenced during a study of blood T cell repertoires in COVID-19. About the research overall: From the United States, Italy and Spain came samples of acute and convalescent COVID-19.

Original analysis: Nucleated cell number was recorded as an estimate derived from reference gene primer amplification. The assay was immunoSEQ multiplex PCR, and TCRdb's table has in-frame clones only and misses some. The V and J calls and clone size come from that table; D and trimming were worked out from the DNA. The data hold fewer than 400,000 clones, with 89% observed a single time. Participants were aged roughly 18 to 100 years from around 24 US areas. Two negative PCRs, clearance, or symptom resolution had been documented for recovered Cohort 3 donors. The TCR originated in a man in his sixties who had recovered from COVID-19. Sequencing was done on a sample of PBMCs or T cells enriched from blood (not recorded which).

CDR3: CASSLGGQGNGYTF. The CDR3 DNA reads as TGTGCCAGCAGTTTAGGGGGACAGGGCAATGGCTACACCTTC. This chain connects TRBV28 to TRBJ1-2, with 9 bases that match TRBD1. V trimming: 2 bases; J trimming: 6 bases; junction bases outside the gene matches: 4. This CDR3 has 14 residues. The germline V gene has CDR1 MDHEN and CDR2 SYDVKM.